These T cell receptor beta chains were read from a single sample in a study of cytomegalovirus exposure and HLA in healthy donors. Repertoires were generated with immunoSEQ multiplex PCR, while TCRdb's copy carries only in-frame clones and drops some. Of about 220,000 clones in the sample, around nine tenths were seen once. Sample: PBMCs. These receptors were collected from a woman aged 18-29 years in good health and CMV-seronegative. Each CDR3 is given with its conserved first and last residue.

J	V	CDR3
TRBJ2-4	TRBV7-9	CASSLGQGPENIQYF
TRBJ2-3	TRBV7-3	CASSSNFPDTQYF
TRBJ2-1	TRBV18	CASSKLVSDEQFF
TRBJ2-7	TRBV5-1	CASSLGQGIREQYF
TRBJ1-5	TRBV6-1	CASRPGSQPQHF
TRBJ1-5	TRBV19	CASRGLDRVPNQPQHF
TRBJ2-7	TRBV29-1	CSGTQGNVAGVGYEQYF
TRBJ1-1	TRBV30	CAWISLVAFF
TRBJ2-7	TRBV4-1	CASSLRTELSYEQYF
TRBJ2-6	TRBV11-2	CASSLSISGSSGANVLTF
TRBJ2-7	TRBV30	CAWIKGTGGHEQYF
TRBJ2-7	TRBV12-5	CASGFGPYEQYF
TRBJ1-2	TRBV7-2	CASSSSSGYYGYTF
TRBJ1-5	TRBV28	CASRPRNPVQPQHF
TRBJ2-5	TRBV10-3	CAISESTGTGGEETQYF
TRBJ2-2	TRBV6-5	CASSSGTLHTGELFF
TRBJ2-1	TRBV13	CASSPGTGGFRYEQFF
TRBJ1-3	TRBV11-2	CASSLNAGGNGNTIYF
TRBJ1-1	TRBV30	CAWSVGGSEAFF
TRBJ1-1	TRBV18	CASSPGRTEAFF
TRBJ1-5	TRBV13	CASSLRDSDNQPQHF
TRBJ2-2	TRBV28	CASSDTSGFITGELFF
TRBJ1-5	TRBV7-8	CASSSDGRPQHF
TRBJ2-7	TRBV4-1	CASSQDRSLMQYF
TRBJ2-6	TRBV5-1	CASRERDRASSGANVLTF
TRBJ2-5	TRBV11-1	CASSWAQETQYF
TRBJ1-3	TRBV11-2	CASSLHLDRENTIYF
TRBJ2-5	TRBV2	CASSVLPQETQYF
TRBJ2-3	TRBV29-1	CSARGRVGGSPDTQYF